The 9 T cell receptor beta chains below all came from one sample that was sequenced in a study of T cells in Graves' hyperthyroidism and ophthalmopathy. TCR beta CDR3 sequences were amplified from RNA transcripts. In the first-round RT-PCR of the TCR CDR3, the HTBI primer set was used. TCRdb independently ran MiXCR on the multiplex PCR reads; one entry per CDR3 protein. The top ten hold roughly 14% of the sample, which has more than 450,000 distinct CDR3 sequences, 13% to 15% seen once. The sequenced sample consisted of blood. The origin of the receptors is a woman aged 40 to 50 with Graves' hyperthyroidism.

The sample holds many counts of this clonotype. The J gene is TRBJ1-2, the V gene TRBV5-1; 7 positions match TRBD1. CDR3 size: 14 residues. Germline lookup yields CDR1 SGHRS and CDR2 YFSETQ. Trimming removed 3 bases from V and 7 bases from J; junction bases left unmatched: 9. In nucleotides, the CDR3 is TGCGCCAGCAGCTCAGAACCGGGACAGAGTGGCTACACCTTC. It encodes CASSSEPGQSGYTF.

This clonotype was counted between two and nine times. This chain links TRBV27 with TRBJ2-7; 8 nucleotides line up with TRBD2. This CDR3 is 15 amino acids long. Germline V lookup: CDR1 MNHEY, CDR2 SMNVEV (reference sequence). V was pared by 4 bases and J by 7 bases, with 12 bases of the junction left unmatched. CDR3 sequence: CASSSSLAGAGEQYF. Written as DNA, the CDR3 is TGTGCCAGCAGTTCTTCCCTAGCGGGTGCAGGGGAGCAGTACTTC.

The chain's CDR3 is CAWSARTGTPNQPQHF. CDR3 in DNA: TGTGCCTGGAGTGCCAGGACAGGGACACCCAATCAGCCCCAGCATTTT. The V call is TRBV30, the J call TRBJ1-5; 8 nucleotides line up with TRBD1. The germline V gene encodes CDR1 GTSNPN and CDR2 SVGIG (reference sequence). With V trimmed by 1 base and J by 3 bases, 8 bases remained unmatched. CDR3 length: 16 amino acids.

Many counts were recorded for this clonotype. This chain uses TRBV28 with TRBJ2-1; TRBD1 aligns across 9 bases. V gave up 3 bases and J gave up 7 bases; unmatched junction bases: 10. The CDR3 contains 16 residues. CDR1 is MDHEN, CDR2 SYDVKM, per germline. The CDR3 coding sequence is TGTGCCAGCAGTTTTCCCGGGACAGGGTCCGTAAATGAGCAGTTCTTC. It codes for CASSFPGTGSVNEQFF.

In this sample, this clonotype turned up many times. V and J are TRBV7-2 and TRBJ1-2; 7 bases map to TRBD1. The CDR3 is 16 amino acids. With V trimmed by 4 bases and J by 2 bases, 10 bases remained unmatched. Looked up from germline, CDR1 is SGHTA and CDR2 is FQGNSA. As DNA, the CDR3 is TGTGCCAGCAGCTCTCTAGTTTCAGGGGGAAACTATGGCTACACCTTC. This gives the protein CASSSLVSGGNYGYTF.

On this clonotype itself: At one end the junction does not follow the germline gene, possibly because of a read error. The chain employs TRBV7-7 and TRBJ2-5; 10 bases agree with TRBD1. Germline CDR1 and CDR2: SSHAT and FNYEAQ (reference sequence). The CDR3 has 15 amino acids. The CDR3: CASSSGDRGRETQYF. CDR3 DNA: TGTGCTAGCAGCTCAGGGGACAGGGGAAGGGAGACCCAGTACTTC.

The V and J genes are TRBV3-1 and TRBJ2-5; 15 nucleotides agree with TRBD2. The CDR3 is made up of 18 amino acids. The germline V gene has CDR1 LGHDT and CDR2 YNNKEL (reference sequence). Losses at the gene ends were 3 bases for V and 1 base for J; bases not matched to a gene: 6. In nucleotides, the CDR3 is TGTGCCAGCAGCCACAGGACTAGCGGGAGGGCCGGCCAAGAGACCCAGTACTTC. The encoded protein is CASSHRTSGRAGQETQYF.

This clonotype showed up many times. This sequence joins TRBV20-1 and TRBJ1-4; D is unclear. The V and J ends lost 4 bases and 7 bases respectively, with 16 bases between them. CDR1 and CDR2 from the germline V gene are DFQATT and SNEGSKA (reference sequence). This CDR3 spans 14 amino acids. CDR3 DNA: TGCAGTGCTACTCCCGCGGAGGGCGGTGAAAAACTGTTTTTT. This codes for CSATPAEGGEKLFF.

CDR3 protein: CASSETVGTSDEQYF. DNA for the CDR3: TGTGCCAGCAGTGAGACGGTCGGGACTAGCGACGAGCAGTACTTC. The chain uses TRBV25-1 and TRBJ2-7; 10 bases align to TRBD2. This CDR3 is built from 15 residues. V shed 3 bases, J shed 5 bases, and the junction held 7 bases outside the gene matches. The V gene's germline CDR1 is MGHDK and CDR2 SYGVNS.